What follows describes a single T cell receptor beta chain. These data originate in a study of OX40 agonist ivuxolimab in advanced cancers. Clones were read by immunoSEQ multiplex PCR, and TCRdb kept only the in-frame ones, dropping some. The repertoire includes about 64,000 clones, 84% of them detected once, and approximately 2.4% sits in the top ten. Trimming pared 0 bases from V and 7 bases from J, leaving 17 bases between. The CDR3 covers 15 residues. Germline values: CDR1 SGHNT, CDR2 YYREEE (reference sequence). The sequencing used CD4+ or CD8+ T cells sorted from blood, collected in a trial of the OX40 agonist ivuxolimab. The rearrangement uses TRBV5-4 and TRBJ2-7; the D call may be TRBD1 or TRBD2 (5 bases each). The sequence derives from an adult with an advanced solid tumor such as melanoma, head and neck, liver or kidney cancer. The CDR3 bases are TGTGCCAGCAGCTTGGCCGGGGTGACACCAGGGGAGCAGTACTTC. It codes for CASSLAGVTPGEQYF.